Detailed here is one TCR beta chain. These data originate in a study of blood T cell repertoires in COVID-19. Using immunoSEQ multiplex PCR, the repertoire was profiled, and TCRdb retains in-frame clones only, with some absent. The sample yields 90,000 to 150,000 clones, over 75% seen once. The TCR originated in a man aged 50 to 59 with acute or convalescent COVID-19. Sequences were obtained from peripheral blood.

The CDR3, as DNA: TGTGCCAGCGGATCACAGGGGTATTTGGCCTATGGCTACACCTTC. Protein: CASGSQGYLAYGYTF. The V call is TRBV6-5, the J call TRBJ1-2; 7 bases match TRBD1. Germline V gives CDR1 MNHEY, CDR2 SVGAGI. The CDR3 is made up of 15 amino acids. V was clipped by 8 bases and J by 4 bases; unmatched bases: 13.